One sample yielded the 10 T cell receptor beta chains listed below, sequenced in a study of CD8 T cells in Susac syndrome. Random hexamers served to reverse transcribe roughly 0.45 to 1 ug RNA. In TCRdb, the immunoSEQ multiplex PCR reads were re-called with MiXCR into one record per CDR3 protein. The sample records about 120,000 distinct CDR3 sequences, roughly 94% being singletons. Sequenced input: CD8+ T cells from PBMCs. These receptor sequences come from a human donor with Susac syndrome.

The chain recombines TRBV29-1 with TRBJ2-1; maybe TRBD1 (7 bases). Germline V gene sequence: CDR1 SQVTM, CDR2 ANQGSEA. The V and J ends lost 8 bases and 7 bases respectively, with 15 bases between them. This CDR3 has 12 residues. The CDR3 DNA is TGCAGCACCCGGAGGGGGCCGAATGAGCAGTTCTTC. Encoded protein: CSTRRGPNEQFF.

DNA for the CDR3: TGTGCCAGCAGCGTAGGGGGGGGCGCGGGAGAGACCCAGTACTTC. Residues: CASSVGGGAGETQYF. The chain combines TRBV9 with TRBJ2-5; TRBD2 is a possible D gene (7 bases). The length of the CDR3 is 15 residues. From germline, CDR1 is SGDLS and CDR2 YYNGEE. Trimming stripped 0 bases from V and 4 bases from J, with 13 bases between.

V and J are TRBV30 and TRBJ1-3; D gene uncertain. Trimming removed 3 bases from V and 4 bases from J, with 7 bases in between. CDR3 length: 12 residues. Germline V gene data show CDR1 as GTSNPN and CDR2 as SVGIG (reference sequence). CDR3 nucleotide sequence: TGTGCCTGGAGAATACAGGGAAACACCATATATTTT. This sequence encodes CAWRIQGNTIYF.

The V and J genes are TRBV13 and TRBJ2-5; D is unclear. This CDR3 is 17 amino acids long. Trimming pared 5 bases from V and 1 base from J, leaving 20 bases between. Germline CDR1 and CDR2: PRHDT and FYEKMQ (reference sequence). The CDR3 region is CASSPGGPTPLQETQYF. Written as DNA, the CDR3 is TGTGCCAGCAGCCCCGGTGGACCGACCCCACTCCAAGAGACCCAGTACTTC.

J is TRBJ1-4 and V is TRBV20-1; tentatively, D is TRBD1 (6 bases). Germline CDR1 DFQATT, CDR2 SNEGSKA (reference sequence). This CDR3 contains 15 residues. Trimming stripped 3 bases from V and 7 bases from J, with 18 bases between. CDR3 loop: CSASLTGTSSEKLFF. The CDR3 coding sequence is TGCAGTGCTAGCCTTACCGGGACATCGAGTGAAAAACTGTTTTTT.

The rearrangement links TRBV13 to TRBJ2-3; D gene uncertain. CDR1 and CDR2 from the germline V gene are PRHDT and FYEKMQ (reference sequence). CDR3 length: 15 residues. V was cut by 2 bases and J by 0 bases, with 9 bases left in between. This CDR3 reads CASSLIGSSTDTQYF. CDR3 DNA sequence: TGTGCCAGCAGCTTAATAGGGTCTAGCACAGATACGCAGTATTTT. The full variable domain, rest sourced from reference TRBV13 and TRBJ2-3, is AAGVIQSPRHLIKEKRETATLKCYPIPRHDTVYWYQQGPGQDPQFLISFYEKMQSDKGSIPDRFSAQQFSDYHSELNMSSLELGDSALYFCASSLIGSSTDTQYFGPGTRLTVL.

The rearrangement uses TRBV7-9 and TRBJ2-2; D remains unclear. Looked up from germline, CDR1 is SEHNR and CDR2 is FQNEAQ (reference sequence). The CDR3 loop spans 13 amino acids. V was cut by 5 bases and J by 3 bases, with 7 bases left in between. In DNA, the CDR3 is TGTGCCAGCAGCATAACGGACACCGGGGAGCTGTTTTTT. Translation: CASSITDTGELFF.

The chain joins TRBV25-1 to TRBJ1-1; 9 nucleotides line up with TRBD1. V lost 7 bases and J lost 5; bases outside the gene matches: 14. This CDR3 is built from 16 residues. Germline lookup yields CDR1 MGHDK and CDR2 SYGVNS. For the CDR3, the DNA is TGTGCCAGCACCGAGGGTACAGGGGGCGTTTGGACTGAAGCTTTCTTT. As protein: CASTEGTGGVWTEAFF.

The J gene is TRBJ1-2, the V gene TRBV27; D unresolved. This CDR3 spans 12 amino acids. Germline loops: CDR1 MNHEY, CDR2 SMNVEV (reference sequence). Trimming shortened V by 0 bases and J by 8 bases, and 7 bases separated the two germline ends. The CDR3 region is CASSLSGGGYTF. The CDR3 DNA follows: TGTGCCAGCAGTTTATCGGGAGGAGGCTACACCTTC.

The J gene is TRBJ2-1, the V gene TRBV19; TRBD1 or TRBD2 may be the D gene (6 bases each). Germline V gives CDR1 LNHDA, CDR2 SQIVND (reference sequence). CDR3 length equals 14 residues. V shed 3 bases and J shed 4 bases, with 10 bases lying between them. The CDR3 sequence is CASSIGGGYNEQFF. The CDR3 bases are TGTGCCAGTAGTATTGGAGGGGGGTACAATGAGCAGTTCTTC.